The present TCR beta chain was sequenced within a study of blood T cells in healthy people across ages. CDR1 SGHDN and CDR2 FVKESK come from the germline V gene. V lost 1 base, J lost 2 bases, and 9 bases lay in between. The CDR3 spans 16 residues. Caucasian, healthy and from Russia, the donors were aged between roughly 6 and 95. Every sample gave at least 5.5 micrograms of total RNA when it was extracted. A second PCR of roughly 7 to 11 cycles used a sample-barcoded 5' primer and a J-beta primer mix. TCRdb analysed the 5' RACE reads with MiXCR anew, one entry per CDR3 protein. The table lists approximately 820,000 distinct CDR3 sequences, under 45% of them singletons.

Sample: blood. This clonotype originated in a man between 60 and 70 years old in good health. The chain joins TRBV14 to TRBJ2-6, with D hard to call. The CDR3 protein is CASSQVTMAGANVLTF. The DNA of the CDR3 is TGTGCCAGCAGCCAAGTAACGATGGCTGGGGCCAACGTCCTGACTTTC.